The source of this TCR beta chain is a study of T-cell reconstitution after alpha-beta-depleted transplantation in children (dated by TCRdb to between 2015 and 2016). Broadly, across the study: The study quantitatively tracked T-cell immune reconstitution after TCRalphabeta/CD19-depleted allogeneic hematopoietic cell transplantation in children using TCR repertoire profiling.

Libraries were built with PCR. The sequencer listed for this sample is Illumina HiSeq 2500. To normalize quantification of the TCRbeta repertoire, the TCR libraries were built with molecular barcoding that relied on unique molecular identifiers. Clones were called with MiXCR by TCRdb after fastp trimmed the public reads at Q25, and only in-frame beta chains were retained. Identical CDR3 protein sequences are pooled into one entry, listed with their most common genes and DNA. A total of hundreds of thousands of distinct CDR3 sequences appear in this sample, about 12% of them only once. The ten largest clonotypes hold 2% to 3% of the sample. The germline V gene sets CDR1 to SGHVS and CDR2 to FQNEAQ. The CDR3 spans 16 residues, from the cysteine through the phenylalanine. CDR3 DNA only is kept here, 48 bases in frame from base 1. Trimming at the junction amounts to 0 bases on V and 2 bases on J, and the germline ends lie 8 bases apart.

This clonotype showed up many times. Its antigen is unknown. No base quality information exists; no much larger clone differs at one position. The sample here was PBMCs from the stem cell graft donor, taken from the stem cell graft. The source is a human donor who donated a stem cell graft to a child with acute lymphoblastic leukemia. Recombination connected TRBV7-8 to TRBJ1-6; the D segment could be TRBD1, given 5 matching bases. The sequenced DNA is TGTGCCAGCAGCTTAGCTACAGGCACCTATAATTCACCCCTCCACTTT. It encodes CASSLATGTYNSPLHF.